The entry below describes one T cell receptor beta chain. The antigen remains undetermined. Sequencing was limited to surgery cases with top T cell transcript signatures in brain tissue. Before surgery, patients took at least one anti-epileptic drug. Method: immunoSEQ multiplex PCR; TCRdb's copy keeps in-frame clones and lacks some. Altogether some 41,000 clones are present, approximately 90% being singletons, with the ten largest covering 5% to 7.5%. V was cut by 3 bases and J by 9 bases, with 14 bases left in between. The CDR3 length is 13 residues. CDR1 and CDR2 (germline): LNHDA, SQIVND (reference sequence). This entry belongs to a study of brain T cells in children with intractable seizures. Regarding the study as a whole: Absence of clones before surgery may stem from lower sequencing depth.

This chain connects TRBV19 to TRBJ1-2, with a weak D call TRBD1 (5 bases). This receptor was identified in a girl aged 2 to 10 with tuberous sclerosis and intractable seizures. This material consisted of peripheral blood, taken at surgery. The CDR3, as DNA: TGTGCCAGTAGTATTAACGGGGGAGCGAGCTACACCTTC. Translation gives CASSINGGASYTF.